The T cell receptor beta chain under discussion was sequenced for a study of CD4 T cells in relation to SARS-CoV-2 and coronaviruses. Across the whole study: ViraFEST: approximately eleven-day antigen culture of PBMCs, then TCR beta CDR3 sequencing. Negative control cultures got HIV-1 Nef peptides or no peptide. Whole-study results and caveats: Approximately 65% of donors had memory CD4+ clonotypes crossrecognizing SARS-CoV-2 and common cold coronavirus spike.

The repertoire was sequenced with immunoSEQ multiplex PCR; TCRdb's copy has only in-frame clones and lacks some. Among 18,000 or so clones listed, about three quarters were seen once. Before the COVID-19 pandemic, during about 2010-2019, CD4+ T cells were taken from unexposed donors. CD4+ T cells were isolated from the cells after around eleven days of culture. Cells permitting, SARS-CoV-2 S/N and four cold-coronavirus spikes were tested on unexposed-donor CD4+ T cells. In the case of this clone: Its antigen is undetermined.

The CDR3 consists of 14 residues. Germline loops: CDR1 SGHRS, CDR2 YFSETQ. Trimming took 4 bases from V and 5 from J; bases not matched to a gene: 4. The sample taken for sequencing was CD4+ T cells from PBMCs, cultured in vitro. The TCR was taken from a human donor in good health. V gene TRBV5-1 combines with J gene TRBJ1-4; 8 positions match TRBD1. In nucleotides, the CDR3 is TGCGCCAGCAGCCCTGGACAGGGAAATGAAAAACTGTTTTTT. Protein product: CASSPGQGNEKLFF.